This entry lists 21 T cell receptor beta chains sequenced from one sample in a study of T cell repertoires in cytomegalovirus infection. MiXCR was run by TCRdb on the reads, yielding one entry per CDR3 protein. Here the sample spans some 920,000 distinct CDR3 sequences, approximately 31% being singletons. These receptors lack a known antigen. This specimen consisted of cultured CD8+ T cells from PBMCs, obtained from culture after CMV antigen stimulation. The receptors were sampled from a human donor in good health (CMV status not recorded). Some clones in this sample may be carry-over from other donors' samples.

Of note for this clonotype: The junction differs from germline at one of its ends, possibly a read error. The chain couples TRBV7-2 to TRBJ2-3; the D gene could be TRBD1 or TRBD2 (5 bases each). This CDR3 region has 16 residues. Germline V CDR1 and CDR2: SGHTA, FQGNSA. The CDR3 nucleotides read TGTGCCTGCAGCTCACCCCGAGGGACGGACGCAGATACGCAGTATTTT. Its translation is CACSSPRGTDADTQYF.

The chain employs TRBV27 and TRBJ2-1; the match to TRBD2 covers 8 bases. The germline V gene encodes CDR1 MNHEY and CDR2 SMNVEV (reference sequence). CDR3 length: 13 amino acids. V trimming: 7 bases; J trimming: 7 bases; junction bases outside the gene matches: 6. The CDR3 sequence is CASKRGGLNEQFF. CDR3 in DNA: TGTGCCAGCAAACGGGGGGGCCTTAATGAGCAGTTCTTC.

This clonotype showed up just a few times. The chain is built from TRBV4-1 and TRBJ1-5; TRBD1 might be the D (5 bases). V was trimmed by 0 bases and J by 0 bases, leaving 15 bases between them. This CDR3 has 18 residues. Looked up from germline, CDR1 is MGHRA and CDR2 is YSYEKL. CDR3 DNA: TGCGCCAGCAGCCAAGACCTCCAGGGCATTTATAGCAATCAGCCCCAGCATTTT. This sequence encodes CASSQDLQGIYSNQPQHF.

Remarks on this clonotype: One end of the junction does not line up with germline, which may come from a read error. The chain links TRBV7-8 to TRBJ1-1; 7 bases are shared with TRBD1. The CDR3 spans 12 residues. The germline V gene encodes CDR1 SGHVS and CDR2 FQNEAQ. This CDR3 is CAGSNPRGEAFF. The CDR3 DNA sequence: TGTGCCGGCAGCAACCCCAGGGGGGAAGCTTTCTTT.

This clonotype was observed a handful of times. The chain combines TRBV5-4 with TRBJ2-2, with 12 bases lining up with TRBD2. CDR1 and CDR2 from the germline V gene are SGHNT and YYREEE (reference sequence). CDR3 length: 16 amino acids. V shed 5 bases, J shed 6 bases, and the junction held 8 bases outside the gene matches. The CDR3 here is CASRTGTSGSPGELFF. The CDR3 DNA reads as TGTGCCAGCAGAACCGGGACTAGCGGGTCTCCCGGGGAGCTGTTTTTT.

CDR3 DNA sequence: TGTGCCAGCAGTTTAGTGGGTTGGGCTGAGCAGTTCTTC. It codes for CASSLVGWAEQFF. V and J are TRBV12-3 or TRBV12-4 and TRBJ2-1, with D uncertain. V gave up 1 base and J gave up 9 bases, with 10 bases separating them. The CDR3 is 13 residues long.

The rearrangement joins TRBV7-9 to TRBJ2-5, with 7 bases matching TRBD1. Germline CDR1 is SEHNR and CDR2 is FQNEAQ (reference sequence). The J segment lost 1 base and the V segment lost 6 bases, leaving 8 bases of the junction unmatched. The CDR3 loop spans 15 amino acids. In DNA, the CDR3 is TGTGCCAGCAGTTCCAACCGGGACAGCCAAGAGACCCAGTACTTC. It yields the protein CASSSNRDSQETQYF.

The V gene is TRBV12-3 or TRBV12-4, the J gene TRBJ2-2; 7 bases match TRBD1. This CDR3 comprises 16 residues. The ends lost 3 bases at V and 2 bases at J; junction bases unmatched: 6. CDR3 region: CASSFDRDYNTGELFF. CDR3 coding DNA: TGTGCCAGCAGTTTCGACAGGGATTACAACACCGGGGAGCTGTTTTTT.

CDR3 sequence (DNA): TGTGCCAGCAGCGGGGGCCCCCCCGATGAGCAGTTCTTC. Translating it yields CASSGGPPDEQFF. The rearrangement uses TRBV9 and TRBJ2-1, with TRBD1 as a possible D gene (5 bases). Germline V gene sequence: CDR1 SGDLS, CDR2 YYNGEE. This CDR3 is 13 amino acids long. V was clipped by 3 bases and J by 8 bases, with 12 bases between them. Full variable domain (missing parts from reference TRBV9 and TRBJ2-1): DSGVTQTPKHLITATGQRVTLRCSPRSGDLSVYWYQQSLDQGLQFLIQYYNGEERAKGNILERFSAQQFPDLHSELNLSSLELGDSALYFCASSGGPPDEQFFGPGTRLTVL.

In its sample, this clonotype was seen a few times. This chain joins TRBV20-1 and TRBJ2-5; 9 bases are shared with TRBD2. There are 16 residues in the CDR3. Germline CDR1 DFQATT, CDR2 SNEGSKA (reference sequence). The trim removed 0 bases at V and 3 bases at J, leaving 8 bases unmatched. The CDR3 loop is CSARDRERGAKETQYF. The CDR3 DNA is TGCAGTGCTAGAGATAGGGAGCGGGGGGCTAAAGAGACCCAGTACTTC.

This clonotype turned up a few times. The chain employs TRBV12-3 or TRBV12-4 and TRBJ1-2, with a possible D match to TRBD1 (5 bases). This CDR3 comprises 16 residues. V lost 11 bases and J 7 bases, leaving 29 bases between the germline ends. CDR3 region: CACDTGRIQFSSGYTF. The CDR3 DNA is TGTGCCTGCGATACAGGCAGGATTCAGTTTTCGAGTGGCTACACCTTC.

This clonotype has just a few counts. The chain joins TRBV4-1 to TRBJ1-2, with D unclear. Trimming cost V 2 bases and J 11 bases, with 21 bases left between them. The CDR3 runs 15 residues. Germline V gene data show CDR1 as MGHRA and CDR2 as YSYEKL. CDR3 loop: CASSQTTGVGLGYTF. CDR3 sequence (DNA): TGCGCCAGCAGCCAAACGACTGGTGTAGGGCTAGGGTACACCTTC.

The rearrangement links TRBV7-9 to TRBJ1-2; D unclear. The CDR3 runs 13 residues. V was cut by 0 bases and J by 4 bases, with 6 bases left in between. CDR1 is SEHNR and CDR2 is FQNEAQ in the germline V gene (reference sequence). CDR3 region: CASSLALLYGYTF. The CDR3 DNA follows: TGTGCCAGCAGCTTAGCTCTCCTCTATGGCTACACCTTC.

The rearrangement links TRBV7-4 to TRBJ1-2, with a tentative D call TRBD1 (5 bases). The CDR3 sequence is 16 residues long. V was pared by 5 bases and J by 1 base, with 17 bases between. Germline V gene data show CDR1 as SGHVT and CDR2 as SQSDAQ. This chain's CDR3 is CASSIPDSFFNYGYTF. Written as DNA, the CDR3 is TGTGCCAGCAGCATACCTGACAGTTTTTTTAACTATGGCTACACCTTC.

This clonotype was recorded a few times. V gene TRBV2 combines with J gene TRBJ2-3; D is possibly TRBD1 (6 bases). The V and J ends lost 7 bases and 0 bases respectively, with 14 bases between them. The CDR3 totals 15 residues. CDR1 and CDR2 from the germline V gene are SNHLY and FYNNEI. DNA of the CDR3: TGTGCCAGCACCTTCGACAGGCACAGCACAGATACGCAGTATTTT. This codes for CASTFDRHSTDTQYF.

The gene calls are TRBV5-5 and TRBJ2-3; TRBD2 agrees at 8 bases. This CDR3 contains 16 residues. CDR1 SGHKS and CDR2 YYEKEE come from the germline V gene (reference sequence). Trimming at V came to 5 bases and at J to 3 bases, leaving 11 bases not matched to a gene. CDR3 DNA: TGTGCCAGCAGTCATCAACCGGGGGGGGCGACAGATACGCAGTATTTT. Residues: CASSHQPGGATDTQYF.

As regards this clonotype: This likely comes from a read error, as the CDR3 has no conserved phenylalanine or tryptophan at its end. The rearrangement joins TRBV7-9 to TRBJ2-1; TRBD2 might be the D (6 bases). Germline CDR1 is SEHNR and CDR2 is FQNEAQ (reference sequence). This CDR3 spans 12 amino acids. Deletions cut 5 bases from V and 7 bases from J, with 9 bases between. The CDR3 is CASSAAGNEQFL. DNA of the CDR3: TGTGCCAGCAGCGCGGCGGGAAATGAGCAGTTCTTA.

V usage is TRBV7-9 and J usage is TRBJ2-1, with 8 positions matching TRBD2. Germline V gene lookup returns CDR1 SEHNR and CDR2 FQNEAQ (reference sequence). The CDR3 extends over 18 amino acids. V lost 1 base to trimming and J lost 8 bases; unmatched junction nucleotides: 16. CDR3 bases: TGTGCCAGCAGCTTAGTTCTGAGGCTAGCGGGTTATGTGGATGAGCAGTTCTTC. The encoded protein is CASSLVLRLAGYVDEQFF.

This clonotype was recorded at least ten times. This chain connects TRBV7-6 to TRBJ2-1; D gene ambiguous. Germline V gives CDR1 SGHVS, CDR2 FNYEAQ. This CDR3 has 11 amino acids. V lost 5 bases, J lost 10 bases, and 9 bases lay in between. The DNA of the CDR3 is TGTGCCAGCAGCCCCCCCGGGGAGCAGTTCTTC. This translates into CASSPPGEQFF.

This clonotype showed up just a few times. This chain joins TRBV27 and TRBJ1-2; D remains ambiguous. Germline loops: CDR1 MNHEY, CDR2 SMNVEV (reference sequence). The V end lost 3 bases, the J end lost 5 bases, and 13 bases lay between the germline ends. CDR3 length: 14 amino acids. The CDR3 DNA reads TGTGCCAGCAGTTTTAGCGCAGACTTTTATGGCTACACCTTC. Translating it yields CASSFSADFYGYTF.

Comment on this clonotype: A read error is possible here, since a much larger clone lies one base away. This chain links TRBV7-2 with TRBJ2-3; D might be TRBD2 (5 bases). The CDR3 is made up of 15 amino acids. Germline CDR1 reads SGHTA; CDR2 reads FQGNSA. As DNA, the CDR3 is TGTGCCAACAGCTCTTGGGAGAGCCCCACAGATACGCAGTATTTT. It codes for CANSSWESPTDTQYF.